This T cell receptor (beta chain) stems from a study of cytomegalovirus exposure and HLA in healthy donors. Profiling relied on immunoSEQ multiplex PCR, and the TCRdb table lists in-frame clones only, not all of them. This repertoire shows 200,000 to 250,000 clones, 80% to 95% found once; its top ten account for around 1.1%. This clone was seen only once. With 5 bases removed from V and 7 bases from J, the gap between germline ends came to 12 bases. The CDR3 covers 13 residues. Germline V gives CDR1 MNHEY, CDR2 SMNVEV (reference sequence). The receptor was derived from a woman in her late teens or twenties in good health and CMV-seronegative. The chain carries TRBV27 and TRBJ2-1; D gene uncertain. The sequencing input was PBMCs. The CDR3 bases are TGTGCCAGCAGTCGAGCATTCAATAATGAGCAGTTCTTC. This gives the protein CASSRAFNNEQFF.